Listed below are T cell receptor beta chains from one sample, sequenced in a study of identical twins. A single record per CDR3 protein comes from TCRdb applying MiXCR to the 5' RACE reads. The sample carries about 530,000 distinct CDR3 sequences, nearly 15% recorded once. This same sample was also taken into another study, of yellow fever vaccine responses in identical twins.

Sequenced: CD4+ T cells sorted from blood. These receptors all come from a woman aged 18-29 years in good health. Each CDR3 is given with its conserved first and last residue. Each record gives: V gene, clone size, D gene, J gene, CDR3 DNA, CDR3 protein. The D gene is left open where the match is weak. For some rows the clone size is stated as once, few or many, or as a class when expanded; others skip it.

V gene: TRBV5-1; clone size: .; D gene: TRBD1; J gene: TRBJ2-2; CDR3 DNA: TGCGCCAGCAGCCCCCAACCGGGACAGGGGAACACCGGGGAGCTGTTTTTT; CDR3 protein: CASSPQPGQGNTGELFF
V gene: TRBV3-1; clone size: few; D gene: TRBD2; J gene: TRBJ2-1; CDR3 DNA: TGTGCCAGCAGCCGCGACCGGACTAGTAATGAGCGCAATGAGCAGTTCTTC; CDR3 protein: CASSRDRTSNERNEQFF
V gene: TRBV28; clone size: many; D gene: TRBD2; J gene: TRBJ2-2; CDR3 DNA: TGTGCCAGCAGCCAGTACCTCGTGACCGGGACTAGCGGGAGGTTGACCGGGGAGCTGTTTTTT; CDR3 protein: CASSQYLVTGTSGRLTGELFF
V gene: TRBV6-1; clone size: .; D gene: TRBD2; J gene: TRBJ2-1; CDR3 DNA: TGTGCCAGCAGTAAGGGACTAGCCTCTAGTCCCTCCTACAATGAGCAGTTCTTC; CDR3 protein: CASSKGLASSPSYNEQFF
V gene: TRBV29-1; clone size: .; D gene: TRBD2; J gene: TRBJ2-1; CDR3 DNA: TGCAGCGTTACTAGCGTAGGCTCCTACAATGAGCAGTTCTTC; CDR3 protein: CSVTSVGSYNEQFF
V gene: TRBV2; clone size: few; D gene: .; J gene: TRBJ2-6; CDR3 DNA: TGTGCCACCAGACTCAGCTCTGGGGCCAACGTCCTGACTTTC; CDR3 protein: CATRLSSGANVLTF
V gene: TRBV12-3/TRBV12-4; clone size: many; D gene: TRBD1; J gene: TRBJ1-5; CDR3 DNA: TGTGCCAGCAGTCCGGGACAGGGGAATCATCAGCCCCAGCATTTT; CDR3 protein: CASSPGQGNHQPQHF
V gene: TRBV24-1; clone size: once; D gene: .; J gene: TRBJ2-2; CDR3 DNA: TGTGCCACCAGTGACCCAGGGACGGAGAGCACCGGGGAGCTGTTTTTT; CDR3 protein: CATSDPGTESTGELFF
V gene: TRBV24-1; clone size: few; D gene: .; J gene: TRBJ2-5; CDR3 DNA: TGTGCCACCAGTGATACGGGGGATTTTGTGGGGACCCAGTACTTC; CDR3 protein: CATSDTGDFVGTQYF
V gene: TRBV5-1; clone size: many; D gene: .; J gene: TRBJ2-1; CDR3 DNA: TGCGCCAGCAGCTTGGAACAGTCGAGTGAGCAGTTCTTC; CDR3 protein: CASSLEQSSEQFF
V gene: TRBV11-1; clone size: .; D gene: TRBD2; J gene: TRBJ2-5; CDR3 DNA: TGTGCCAGCAGCCCGGGACTAGCGGGAGGAGGAGGTCAAGAGACCCAGTACTTC; CDR3 protein: CASSPGLAGGGGQETQYF
V gene: TRBV19; clone size: few; D gene: .; J gene: TRBJ2-7; CDR3 DNA: TGTGCCAGTAGGTCGGGGTACGAGCAGTACTTC; CDR3 protein: CASRSGYEQYF
V gene: TRBV28; clone size: many; D gene: TRBD1; J gene: TRBJ2-3; CDR3 DNA: TGTGCCAGCAGTCCCGACAGGGGGCGGACAGATACGCAGTATTTT; CDR3 protein: CASSPDRGRTDTQYF
V gene: TRBV5-1; clone size: .; D gene: TRBD2; J gene: TRBJ2-2; CDR3 DNA: TGCGCCAGCAGCTTGGTGGCGGGGGTGAACACCGGGGAGCTGTTTTTT; CDR3 protein: CASSLVAGVNTGELFF
V gene: TRBV12-3/TRBV12-4; clone size: few; D gene: TRBD2; J gene: TRBJ2-3; CDR3 DNA: TGTGCCAGCAGTTTCAGTAGCGGGGGGAGCACAGATACGCAGTATTTT; CDR3 protein: CASSFSSGGSTDTQYF
V gene: TRBV12-3/TRBV12-4; clone size: many; D gene: .; J gene: TRBJ2-1; CDR3 DNA: TGTGCCAGCAGTGCGACGGGCAGGGTGGCCAATGAGCAGTTCTTC; CDR3 protein: CASSATGRVANEQFF
V gene: TRBV5-1; clone size: many; D gene: TRBD1; J gene: TRBJ2-3; CDR3 DNA: TGCGCCAGCAAAGGACAGGGAACGGATACGCAGTATTTT; CDR3 protein: CASKGQGTDTQYF
V gene: TRBV20-1; clone size: many; D gene: .; J gene: TRBJ2-7; CDR3 DNA: TGCAGTGCTAGCTTGACCGGAGGTACCTACGAGCAGTACTTC; CDR3 protein: CSASLTGGTYEQYF
V gene: TRBV24-1; clone size: many; D gene: .; J gene: TRBJ2-1; CDR3 DNA: TGTGCCACCAGTGATTTTGGGCCCGGTGAGCAGTTCTTC; CDR3 protein: CATSDFGPGEQFF
V gene: TRBV7-9; clone size: .; D gene: TRBD1; J gene: TRBJ2-5; CDR3 DNA: TGTGCCAGCAGCCCGTCGGGACAGGGGGCCCGGGAGACCCAGTACTTC; CDR3 protein: CASSPSGQGARETQYF
V gene: TRBV7-6; clone size: .; D gene: .; J gene: TRBJ2-1; CDR3 DNA: TGTGCCAGCAGCTTAGCGGAATGGTATGAGCAGTTCTTC; CDR3 protein: CASSLAEWYEQFF
V gene: TRBV24-1; clone size: few; D gene: TRBD1; J gene: TRBJ2-1; CDR3 DNA: TGTGCCACCAGTGAAGCCGGGACAGGCTCCTACAATGAGCAGTTCTTC; CDR3 protein: CATSEAGTGSYNEQFF
V gene: TRBV12-3/TRBV12-4; clone size: many; D gene: .; J gene: TRBJ1-2; CDR3 DNA: TGTGCCACCAAGGTTCAGGGTGACTATGGCTACACCTTC; CDR3 protein: CATKVQGDYGYTF
V gene: TRBV25-1; clone size: .; D gene: .; J gene: TRBJ2-5; CDR3 DNA: TGTGCCAGCAGTGAATGGCAGGAACAAGAGACCCAGTACTTC; CDR3 protein: CASSEWQEQETQYF
V gene: TRBV28; clone size: many; D gene: TRBD2; J gene: TRBJ2-1; CDR3 DNA: TGTGCCAGCAGAGCGACTAGCGGGAGATACAATGAGCAGTTCTTC; CDR3 protein: CASRATSGRYNEQFF
V gene: TRBV6-2/TRBV6-3; clone size: .; D gene: .; J gene: TRBJ1-1; CDR3 DNA: TGTGCCACAAAGACACATCTTAACACTGAAGCTTTCTTT; CDR3 protein: CATKTHLNTEAFF
V gene: TRBV20-1; clone size: .; D gene: .; J gene: TRBJ2-5; CDR3 DNA: TGCAGTGCTAGAGATGGGGGGGCGCAAGAGACCCAGTACTTC; CDR3 protein: CSARDGGAQETQYF
V gene: TRBV20-1; clone size: .; D gene: .; J gene: TRBJ1-1; CDR3 DNA: TGCAGTGCTATACCGCTAGCGGGGGCTGAAGCTTTCTTT; CDR3 protein: CSAIPLAGAEAFF
V gene: TRBV9; clone size: few; D gene: .; J gene: TRBJ1-2; CDR3 DNA: TGTGCCAGCAGCGTTCTGGGGCTCGGAGGCTACACCTTC; CDR3 protein: CASSVLGLGGYTF
V gene: TRBV19; clone size: .; D gene: .; J gene: TRBJ2-2; CDR3 DNA: TGTGCCAGTAGTATAGCGGGCACCGGGGAGCTGTTTTTT; CDR3 protein: CASSIAGTGELFF
V gene: TRBV20-1; clone size: .; D gene: TRBD2; J gene: TRBJ2-1; CDR3 DNA: TGCAGTGCCTTGAGGACTAGCGGCTACAATGAGCAGTTCTTC; CDR3 protein: CSALRTSGYNEQFF
V gene: TRBV7-2; clone size: .; D gene: .; J gene: TRBJ2-7; CDR3 DNA: TGTGCCAGCAGCTTAAGACTGTTCCCCGAGCAGTACTTC; CDR3 protein: CASSLRLFPEQYF
V gene: TRBV15; clone size: few; D gene: .; J gene: TRBJ1-2; CDR3 DNA: TGTGCCACCAGCAGGGTTGCAGGTTATGGCTACACCTTC; CDR3 protein: CATSRVAGYGYTF
V gene: TRBV7-3; clone size: .; D gene: .; J gene: TRBJ2-6; CDR3 DNA: TGTGCCAGCAGCTTAAATCCAGGGTGGGAAGGGGCCAACGTCCTGACTTTC; CDR3 protein: CASSLNPGWEGANVLTF
V gene: TRBV5-1; clone size: few; D gene: TRBD2; J gene: TRBJ2-5; CDR3 DNA: TGCGCCAGCAGCTTGCGGGGGACTACCCAGTACCAAGAGACCCAGTACTTC; CDR3 protein: CASSLRGTTQYQETQYF
V gene: TRBV20-1; clone size: .; D gene: TRBD2; J gene: TRBJ2-5; CDR3 DNA: TGCAGTGCTAGTTCACTAGCGGGGGCTCAAGAGACCCAGTACTTC; CDR3 protein: CSASSLAGAQETQYF
V gene: TRBV4-2; clone size: many; D gene: .; J gene: TRBJ2-3; CDR3 DNA: TGTGCCAGCAGCCAAGAAGGGGTAACCTCGCAGTATTTT; CDR3 protein: CASSQEGVTSQYF
V gene: TRBV29-1; clone size: .; D gene: TRBD1; J gene: TRBJ1-1; CDR3 DNA: TGCAGCGTCGATGACAGGGGCGGTAGGGGCACTGAAGCTTTCTTT; CDR3 protein: CSVDDRGGRGTEAFF
V gene: TRBV2; clone size: .; D gene: .; J gene: TRBJ1-1; CDR3 DNA: TGTGCCAGCAGTGAAACAGGGTTAATCACTGAAGCTTTCTTT; CDR3 protein: CASSETGLITEAFF
V gene: TRBV13; clone size: .; D gene: .; J gene: TRBJ1-6; CDR3 DNA: TGTGCCAGCAGCCTCGTCGCCTATAATTCACCCCTCCACTTT; CDR3 protein: CASSLVAYNSPLHF
V gene: TRBV5-1; clone size: few; D gene: .; J gene: TRBJ2-5; CDR3 DNA: TGCGCCAGCAGCCACAAAACAGGGCAAGAGACCCAGTACTTC; CDR3 protein: CASSHKTGQETQYF
V gene: TRBV12-3/TRBV12-4; clone size: .; D gene: .; J gene: TRBJ2-1; CDR3 DNA: TGTGCCAGCAGTTTATCTGCGGGATACAATGAGCAGTTCTTC; CDR3 protein: CASSLSAGYNEQFF
V gene: TRBV5-5; clone size: .; D gene: .; J gene: TRBJ2-5; CDR3 DNA: TGTGCCAGCAGTGGTGGGTTTGGCCCCCAAGAGACCCAGTACTTC; CDR3 protein: CASSGGFGPQETQYF
V gene: TRBV11-2; clone size: .; D gene: TRBD2; J gene: TRBJ2-6; CDR3 DNA: TGTGCCAGCAGGGCAAGCGGGGGTGACCACTCTGGGGCCAACGTCCTGACTTTC; CDR3 protein: CASRASGGDHSGANVLTF
V gene: TRBV4-1; clone size: few; D gene: .; J gene: TRBJ2-2; CDR3 DNA: TGCGCCAGCAGCCAAGAAAGTTTGGATAGAGTGAGGCTGTTTTTT; CDR3 protein: CASSQESLDRVRLFF
V gene: TRBV15; clone size: .; D gene: .; J gene: TRBJ1-1; CDR3 DNA: TGTGCCACCAGCAGAGTAGGAGATACTGAAGCTTTCTTT; CDR3 protein: CATSRVGDTEAFF
V gene: TRBV3-1; clone size: few; D gene: TRBD2; J gene: TRBJ2-1; CDR3 DNA: TGTGCCAGCAGCCAAGAGGGAGCGGGGCACAATGAGCAGTTCTTC; CDR3 protein: CASSQEGAGHNEQFF
V gene: TRBV12-3/TRBV12-4; clone size: few; D gene: TRBD1; J gene: TRBJ2-3; CDR3 DNA: TGTGCCAGCAGTTTCGACAGGGTCGCAGATACGCAGTATTTT; CDR3 protein: CASSFDRVADTQYF
V gene: TRBV5-1; clone size: many; D gene: .; J gene: TRBJ2-5; CDR3 DNA: TGCGCCAGCAGCTTCGGAGTGAGGGTGGACAACCAAGAGACCCAGTACTTC; CDR3 protein: CASSFGVRVDNQETQYF
V gene: TRBV20-1; clone size: .; D gene: TRBD1; J gene: TRBJ1-2; CDR3 DNA: TGCAGGGGACAGGGGGCCGTATTTGGCTACACCTTC; CDR3 protein: CRGQGAVFGYTF
V gene: TRBV10-3; clone size: .; D gene: TRBD1; J gene: TRBJ1-1; CDR3 DNA: TGTGCCATCAGTGAGTCGACAGGGGTGAACACTGAAGCTTTCTTT; CDR3 protein: CAISESTGVNTEAFF